One sample yielded the 3 T cell receptor beta chains listed below, sequenced in a study of T-cell memory formation after mild COVID-19. TCRdb analysed the 5' RACE reads with MiXCR anew, one entry per CDR3 protein. The table has 150,000 to 200,000 distinct CDR3 sequences, around a tenth seen once; the top ten hold more than 3.5%. Input material: PBMCs or a T cell subset sorted from them (not recorded which). These receptors all come from a man aged 18-30 years who had mild COVID-19 (a few samples of this study predate the infection). Cell type and time point are not known.

This chain uses TRBV5-8 with TRBJ1-5; no clear D gene. The germline V gene has CDR1 SGHTS and CDR2 YDEGEE. CDR3 size: 14 residues. The ends were cut back, 1 base at V and 1 base at J, with 6 bases in the middle. The CDR3 sequence: CASSLYTSNQPQHF. Written as DNA, the CDR3 is TGTGCCAGCAGCTTGTACACCAGCAATCAGCCCCAGCATTTT. Filled out from reference TRBV5-8 and TRBJ1-5, the complete variable domain reads EAGVTQSPTHLIKTRGQQATLRCSPISGHTSVYWYQQALGLGLQFLLWYDEGEERNRGNFPPRFSGRQFPNYSSELNVNALELEDSALYLCASSLYTSNQPQHFGDGTRLSIL.

The chain couples TRBV15 to TRBJ2-5; D tentatively fits TRBD1 or TRBD2 (6 bases each). In germline, CDR1 is LNHNV, CDR2 YYDKDF (reference sequence). Between the trimmed V and J ends, which lost 0 bases and 5 bases, there was a span of 13 bases. The CDR3 has 15 residues. The CDR3 DNA is TGTGCCACCAGCAGAGAATTAGGGGGGCTGGAGACCCAGTACTTC. Amino acids: CATSRELGGLETQYF.

This clonotype appeared many times. The rearrangement uses TRBV5-1 and TRBJ2-3; 10 bases agree with TRBD2. Looked up from germline, CDR1 is SGHRS and CDR2 is YFSETQ. After removal of 7 bases from V and 1 base from J, the junction contained 3 bases not matched to a gene. The CDR3 length is 14 residues. CDR3 DNA: TGCGCCAGCGCTACTAGCGGGGGCACAGATACGCAGTATTTT. This translates into CASATSGGTDTQYF.